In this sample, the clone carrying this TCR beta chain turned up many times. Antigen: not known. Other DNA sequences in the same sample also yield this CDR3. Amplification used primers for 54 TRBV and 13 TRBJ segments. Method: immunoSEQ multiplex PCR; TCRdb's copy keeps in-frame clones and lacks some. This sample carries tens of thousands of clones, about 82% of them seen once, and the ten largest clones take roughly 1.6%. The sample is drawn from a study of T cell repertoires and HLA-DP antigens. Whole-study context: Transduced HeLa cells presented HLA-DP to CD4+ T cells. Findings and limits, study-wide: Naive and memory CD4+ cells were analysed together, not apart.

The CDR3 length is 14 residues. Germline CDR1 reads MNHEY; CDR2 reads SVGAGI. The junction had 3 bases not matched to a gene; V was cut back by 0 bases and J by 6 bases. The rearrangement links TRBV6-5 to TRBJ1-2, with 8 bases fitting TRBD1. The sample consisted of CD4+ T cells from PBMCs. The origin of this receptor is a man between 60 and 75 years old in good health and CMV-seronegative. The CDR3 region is CASSYSQGADGYTF. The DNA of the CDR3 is TGTGCCAGCAGTTACTCCCAGGGGGCGGATGGCTACACCTTC.